This entry describes one T cell receptor (beta chain). From germline, CDR1 is ENHRY and CDR2 SYGVKD. V gave up 3 bases and J gave up 3 bases; unmatched junction bases: 13. The CDR3 consists of 18 residues. In the authors' methods: Estimated nucleated cell counts came from reference gene primer amplification. Repertoires were generated with immunoSEQ multiplex PCR, while TCRdb's copy carries only in-frame clones and drops some. That table gives V, J and clone size, and the DNA gave D and trimming. The repertoire holds some 150,000 clones, around 87% seen once, with over 8.5% in the top ten. This sample stems from a study of blood T cell repertoires in COVID-19. The overall study: Sites in the United States, Italy and Spain provided acute and convalescent COVID-19 samples.

The source is a woman aged 50 to 60 with active or convalescent COVID-19. Sequencing input: peripheral blood. The chain is built from TRBV10-3 and TRBJ2-2; TRBD2 agrees at 7 bases. This chain's CDR3 is CAISDWAVAGVDTGELFF. In DNA form, the CDR3 reads TGTGCCATCAGTGACTGGGCAGTGGCGGGGGTTGACACCGGGGAGCTGTTTTTT.